This T cell receptor (beta chain) was documented in a study of T cell responses to AZD1222 COVID-19 vaccine. Clones were sequenced by immunoSEQ multiplex PCR, and TCRdb holds only the in-frame ones, with some missing. Of about 90,000 clones in the sample, around 91% were seen once. The CDR3 is 16 amino acids. V trimming: 0 bases; J trimming: 5 bases; junction bases outside the gene matches: 6. The germline V gene has CDR1 MNHEY and CDR2 SVGAGI. The specimen comprised peripheral blood, sampled 28 days after the second AZD1222 dose. The chain has TRBV6-5 and TRBJ1-1; 10 positions agree with TRBD1. The clonotype was recovered from an adult who received the AZD1222 COVID-19 vaccine. DNA for the CDR3: TGTGCCAGCAGTTACTCGAGGACAGGGGGTCGGACTGAAGCTTTCTTT. The encoded protein is CASSYSRTGGRTEAFF.